The clone carrying this T cell receptor (beta chain) showed up just a few times. Specified time point: pre-sensitization, week 0. Treatment: therapeutic diphenylcyclopropenone sensitization with weekly scalp DPC. The template was total RNA from unfractionated whole blood. The study drew its donors from alopecia patients who were 18 to 70 years old and suitable for DPC. These data belong to a study of human T cells and chemical hapten exposure. The germline V gene encodes CDR1 DFQATT and CDR2 SNEGSKA (reference sequence). V was trimmed by 6 bases and J by 4 bases, leaving 10 bases between them. CDR3 length: 12 residues. TCRdb processed the RACE reads anew with MiXCR; each CDR3 protein has one entry. The sample carries some 57,000 distinct CDR3 sequences, 9.5% to 10% recorded once.

The TCR originated in a woman in her thirties with alopecia areata. Some clones in this sample may be carry-over from other donors' samples. Sequences were derived from whole blood, sampled in connection with sensitization to the hapten diphenylcyclopropenone (DPC). The chain has TRBV20-1 and TRBJ2-1; D is uncertain. CDR3 DNA: TGCAGTGCGGCCAGACTTTACAATGAGCAGTTCTTC. This codes for CSAARLYNEQFF.